Each of the 18 T cell receptor beta chains below was sequenced from the same sample in a study of blood T cell repertoires in COVID-19. Only in-frame clones appear in the TCRdb table, and some are missing; sequencing was by immunoSEQ multiplex PCR. The repertoire consists of under 300,000 clones, with 75% to 90% occurring once and the leading ten covering around 12%. Sequences were obtained from peripheral blood. The receptors originated from a woman between 55 and 75 years old with active or convalescent COVID-19.

The CDR3 DNA reads as TGTGCCAGCAGCCCTGATGGCGGGGGGCCGGGAGATACGCAGTATTTT. Residues: CASSPDGGGPGDTQYF. The chain links TRBV9 to TRBJ2-3; the match to TRBD2 covers 8 bases. Germline V lookup: CDR1 SGDLS, CDR2 YYNGEE. J gave up 5 bases and V 4 bases, and 12 bases lay outside the gene matches. CDR3 length: 16 amino acids.

The chain employs TRBV30 and TRBJ1-1; D not certain. CDR1 and CDR2 from the germline V gene are GTSNPN and SVGIG (reference sequence). This CDR3 comprises 12 residues. V lost 2 bases to trimming and J lost 4 bases, with 8 bases between them. In DNA form, the CDR3 reads TGTGCCTGGAGTTCTAGTGGCACTGAAGCTTTCTTT. Translated: CAWSSSGTEAFF. Together with reference TRBV30 and TRBJ1-1, the CDR3 gives the full variable domain: SQTIHQWPATLVQPVGSPLSLECTVEGTSNPNLYWYRQAAGRGLQLLFYSVGIGQISSEVPQNLSASRPQDRQFILSSKKLLLSDSGFYLCAWSSSGTEAFFGQGTRLTVV.

The chain recombines TRBV18 with TRBJ2-1; 11 positions agree with TRBD1. The J segment lost 6 bases and the V segment lost 4 bases, leaving 5 bases of the junction unmatched. Per the germline V gene, CDR1 is KGHSH and CDR2 is LQKENI. The CDR3 has 15 amino acids. This CDR3 is CASSQGQGGLNEQFF. CDR3 DNA sequence: TGTGCCAGCTCACAGGGACAGGGGGGTCTCAATGAGCAGTTCTTC.

This chain links TRBV7-9 with TRBJ1-1; 9 bases are shared with TRBD1. The CDR3 totals 15 residues. The germline V gene encodes CDR1 SEHNR and CDR2 FQNEAQ (reference sequence). The V and J ends lost 8 bases and 0 bases, in that order; junction bases with no gene match: 7. Here the CDR3 DNA reads TGTGCCAGCGAGGGACAGGGCCTCATGAACACTGAAGCTTTCTTT. This encodes CASEGQGLMNTEAFF.

J is TRBJ1-2 and V is TRBV19; the match to TRBD1 covers 8 bases. The CDR3 extends over 14 amino acids. CDR1 and CDR2 (germline): LNHDA, SQIVND (reference sequence). Trimming cost V 7 bases and J 7 bases; bases outside gene matches: 11. The CDR3 loop reads CASTPGQGRGGYTF. The CDR3 DNA follows: TGTGCCAGTACACCTGGACAGGGCCGTGGTGGCTACACCTTC.

J is TRBJ1-4 and V is TRBV5-1; tentatively, D is TRBD1 (5 bases). CDR3 size: 14 residues. Germline V gene sequence: CDR1 SGHRS, CDR2 YFSETQ. V dropped 5 bases and J dropped 7 bases, with 15 bases sitting between them. CDR3 DNA: TGCGCCAGCAGTCAAATGGCAGGGTCTGAAAAACTGTTTTTT. Residues: CASSQMAGSEKLFF.

This CDR3 reads CASSPDSGTGELFF. CDR3 coding DNA: TGTGCCAGCTCACCGGACAGCGGCACCGGGGAGCTGTTTTTT. The rearrangement uses TRBV18 and TRBJ2-2; D might be TRBD1 (6 bases). The CDR3 is made up of 14 amino acids. V was trimmed by 3 bases and J by 4 bases, leaving 9 bases between them. Germline V gives CDR1 KGHSH, CDR2 LQKENI. The whole variable domain, filled in from reference TRBV18 and TRBJ2-2, reads NAGVMQNPRHLVRRRGQEARLRCSPMKGHSHVYWYRQLPEEGLKFMVYLQKENIIDESGMPKERFSAEFPKEGPSILRIQQVVRGDSAAYFCASSPDSGTGELFFGEGSRLTVL.

V gene TRBV7-2 combines with J gene TRBJ2-2, with 13 nucleotides matching TRBD2. Losses at the gene ends were 6 bases for V and 4 bases for J; bases not matched to a gene: 8. This CDR3 region has 17 residues. Per the germline V gene, CDR1 is SGHTA and CDR2 is FQGNSA. CDR3 sequence: CASSQLAGGPGTGELFF. CDR3 bases: TGTGCCAGCAGTCAACTAGCGGGGGGGCCGGGCACCGGGGAGCTGTTTTTT.

This rearrangement joins TRBV5-6 to TRBJ2-1; TRBD2 aligns across 13 bases. From germline, CDR1 is SGHDT and CDR2 YYEEEE. Trimming cost V 3 bases and J 6 bases; bases outside gene matches: 6. The CDR3 has 16 residues. CDR3 coding DNA: TGTGCCAGCAGCTGGGGACTAGCGGGGATCACCAATGAGCAGTTCTTC. Translating gives CASSWGLAGITNEQFF.

The chain joins TRBV10-3 to TRBJ1-3, with 7 positions matching TRBD1. V was clipped by 4 bases and J by 4 bases; unmatched bases: 7. The CDR3 runs to 15 residues. CDR1 and CDR2 (germline): ENHRY, SYGVKD. CDR3 DNA: TGTGCCATCAGTGCCCGGGACAGCGTAGGAAACACCATATATTTT. The encoded protein is CAISARDSVGNTIYF.

This chain joins TRBV6-5 and TRBJ2-7, with TRBD1 identical over 10 bases. Trimming at V came to 7 bases and at J to 5 bases, leaving 8 bases not matched to a gene. Germline V gene data show CDR1 as MNHEY and CDR2 as SVGAGI. The CDR3 has 14 residues. The CDR3 loop reads CASTPGQGPDEQYF. CDR3 nucleotide sequence: TGTGCCAGCACCCCGGGACAGGGGCCAGACGAGCAGTACTTC.

The rearrangement uses TRBV7-9 and TRBJ2-1; 13 nucleotides align to TRBD2. The CDR3 is 17 residues long. The germline CDR1 and CDR2 sequences are SEHNR and FQNEAQ (reference sequence). With 3 bases clipped from V and 8 bases from J, the junction kept 10 bases outside the gene matches. The CDR3: CASSFGVTSGGADEQFF. The CDR3 coding sequence is TGTGCCAGCAGCTTTGGGGTCACTAGCGGGGGGGCCGATGAGCAGTTCTTC.

This chain links TRBV5-8 with TRBJ2-1; TRBD1 matches at 10 bases. This CDR3 contains 15 residues. The germline V gene has CDR1 SGHTS and CDR2 YDEGEE. V was pared by 3 bases and J by 2 bases, with 2 bases of the junction left unmatched. This chain's CDR3 is CASSWGQGPYNEQFF. CDR3 nucleotides: TGTGCCAGCAGCTGGGGACAGGGGCCCTACAATGAGCAGTTCTTC.

The chain combines TRBV7-2 with TRBJ2-7, with TRBD1 matching 9 bases. The germline CDR1 and CDR2 sequences are SGHTA and FQGNSA. The CDR3 spans 14 residues. V was pared by 5 bases and J by 5 bases, with 7 bases of the junction left unmatched. CDR3 in amino acids: CASSRQGGVDEQYF. The CDR3 DNA is TGTGCCAGCAGCAGACAGGGGGGTGTAGACGAGCAGTACTTC.

The CDR3 DNA follows: TGTGCCAGCAGCTTAAAGGGACTCGAAGCTTTCTTT. Residues: CASSLKGLEAFF. This chain connects TRBV11-2 to TRBJ1-1; D is possibly TRBD1 (5 bases). The CDR3 is made up of 12 amino acids. Trimming removed 2 bases at V and 8 bases at J, with 9 bases between. Germline V gene data show CDR1 as SGHAT and CDR2 as FQNNGV.

DNA for the CDR3: TGTGCCATCAGTGGGGTAGCGGGAGCCGGGGAGCTGTTTTTT. This encodes CAISGVAGAGELFF. V is TRBV10-3 and J is TRBJ2-2; TRBD2 matches 9 bases. The J segment lost 6 bases and the V segment lost 4 bases, leaving 3 bases of the junction unmatched. Germline-derived CDR1 and CDR2 are ENHRY and SYGVKD. The CDR3 is 14 residues long.

This clone has only one observation. In DNA, the CDR3 is TGTGCCAGCAGCCAGAACAGGGGTTGGTATGGCTACACCTTC. Translated, it gives CASSQNRGWYGYTF. The rearrangement uses TRBV14 and TRBJ1-2, with 7 nucleotides matching TRBD1. The V gene's germline CDR1 is SGHDN and CDR2 FVKESK. CDR3 length: 14 residues. The junction had 6 bases not matched to a gene; V was cut back by 3 bases and J by 5 bases.

J is TRBJ1-4 and V is TRBV18, with D uncertain. V was trimmed by 2 bases and J by 3 bases, leaving 10 bases between them. The germline V gene has CDR1 KGHSH and CDR2 LQKENI. The CDR3 consists of 15 residues. The CDR3 region is CASSPSVDSNEKLFF. In DNA, the CDR3 is TGTGCCAGCTCACCATCGGTAGATTCTAATGAAAAACTGTTTTTT.